Included here is one TCR beta chain sequence, with context. Its target is not known. In the same sample, other DNA sequences code for this CDR3. Germline assignment: CDR1 SGHRS and CDR2 YFSETQ. CDR3 size: 14 residues. With V trimmed by 4 bases and J by 4 bases, 4 bases remained unmatched. Sequencing was performed with immunoSEQ multiplex PCR; in TCRdb, only in-frame clones are kept and a portion is missing. The sample yields some 1.5 million clones, around 98% seen once. This sample is drawn from a study of shared clonotypes between healthy human individuals. General study findings and limits: Non-shared clonotypes showed lower generation probabilities than clonotypes common to all four donors.

The sequencing input was naive CD4+ T cells sorted from blood. Subset: CD45RA+ positively selected. The chain links TRBV5-1 to TRBJ2-7; 11 nucleotides line up with TRBD1. The TCR comes from a man younger than 40 in good health. The CDR3 nucleotides are TGCGCCAGCAGCCCCGGGACAGGGGGGTACGAGCAGTACTTC. This codes for CASSPGTGGYEQYF.